The present TCR beta chain was sequenced within a study of T cell responses to AZD1222 COVID-19 vaccine. Whole-study context: Some second doses came at about 4 weeks and others at about 12 weeks; these were pooled.

The study, taken as a whole, reports: The CD4 TCRs associated with vaccination extended across spike and predominated at 160-218 and 743-854. Reportedly, nearly half the spike-specific TCRs target unmutated variant regions.

Of note for this clone: No antigen is known for it.

Assay: immunoSEQ multiplex PCR; the TCRdb copy retains only in-frame clones and omits some. The table lists roughly 120,000 clones, about 90% of them singletons. CDR1 and CDR2 from the germline V gene are SGHNT and YYREEE (reference sequence). Trimming removed 2 bases at V and 3 bases at J, with 14 bases between. The CDR3 covers 15 residues. The TCR sequence derives from an adult in good health. The starting material was peripheral blood, obtained on day 0 of AZD1222 vaccination. This chain joins TRBV5-4 and TRBJ2-5, with a weak D call TRBD2 (5 bases). CDR3 nucleotide sequence: TGTGCCAGCAGCTTAGCAATTCGGGAAGAAGAGACCCAGTACTTC. It yields the protein CASSLAIREEETQYF.